This T cell receptor (beta chain) is from a study of regulatory T cells in long-lasting Graves disease. As for time point: newly diagnosed GD, antithyroid drugs for less than 3 months. Making the TCR library involved RNA that had been extracted from PBMCs. In germline, CDR1 is LNHNV, CDR2 YYDKDF (reference sequence). With 1 base removed from V and 3 bases from J, the gap between germline ends came to 13 bases. CDR3 length: 16 amino acids. As to this clonotype: No antigen is known for it.

General study results and limits: There were preferences for TRBV28, TRBJ1-2 and TRBJ2-5 in persistent disease.

Sequencing libraries for TCR beta were prepared with iRepertoire HTBI primers and Arm-PCR of CDR3 regions. TCRdb fed the multiplex PCR reads into MiXCR, producing one record per CDR3 protein. The data hold 580,000 or so distinct CDR3 sequences, with about 16% observed a single time. The sample also formed part of further work on T cells in Graves' hyperthyroidism and ophthalmopathy. That source reports: Patients with uncontrolled infections, other autoimmune diseases, pregnancy or lactation were excluded. Blood also showed most of the thyroid clonotypes that were expanded above 0.001.

The source was peripheral blood mononuclear cells (PBMCs), collected at new diagnosis, from a patient treated with antithyroid drugs. The chain links TRBV15 to TRBJ2-4; D is possibly TRBD1 (5 bases). The source is a young man with Graves disease. The CDR3 bases are TGTGCCACCAGCAGAGGGGCAGGGTCGGTCAAAAACATTCAGTACTTC. Protein sequence: CATSRGAGSVKNIQYF.